The present entry profiles one T cell receptor beta chain with its context. Some clones are missing from TCRdb's copy, which holds only in-frame ones; the method was immunoSEQ multiplex PCR. The sample records some 11,000 clones, roughly four fifths being singletons. The record originates from a study of PD-1 and CTLA-4 blockade in melanoma. The source was CD8+ T cells from peripheral blood, collected from a patient given anti-PD-1 treatment. The receptor was derived from a human donor with melanoma.

CDR3 in amino acids: CASSNAGELFF. The CDR3 nucleotides read TGTGCCAGCAGCAACGCCGGGGAGCTGTTTTTT. The rearrangement joins TRBV5-4 to TRBJ2-2; D remains ambiguous. Germline CDR1 reads SGHNT; CDR2 reads YYREEE (reference sequence). CDR3 length: 11 residues. Trimming pared 4 bases from V and 6 bases from J, leaving 4 bases between.